The 10 T cell receptor beta chains presented below share a single source sample, sequenced in a study of blood T cell repertoires in COVID-19. Profiling relied on immunoSEQ multiplex PCR, and the TCRdb table lists in-frame clones only, not all of them. Counted here are under 90,000 clones, about 88% occurring once; the ten biggest clones make up around 2.7%. Sequenced: peripheral blood. The receptor set was obtained from a man between 65 and 80 years old with active or convalescent COVID-19.

This chain uses TRBV7-9 with TRBJ2-2, with D maybe TRBD2 (6 bases). Germline V CDR1 and CDR2: SEHNR, FQNEAQ (reference sequence). This CDR3 is built from 14 residues. V was shortened by 6 bases and J by 5 bases, with 13 bases between the two germline ends. For the CDR3, the DNA is TGTGCCAGCAGGGGGGGTCTAGCGACCGGGGAGCTGTTTTTT. It codes for CASRGGLATGELFF.

This chain connects TRBV6-5 to TRBJ1-2, with 9 bases fitting TRBD1. Germline CDR1 is MNHEY and CDR2 is SVGAGI. V lost 1 base, J lost 6 bases, and 3 bases stayed unmatched. This CDR3 contains 14 residues. CDR3 sequence (DNA): TGTGCCAGCAGTTACTTGGGACAGGGAGATGGCTACACCTTC. Protein: CASSYLGQGDGYTF.

J is TRBJ2-1 and V is TRBV4-2; 7 bases match TRBD2. The CDR3 runs to 14 residues. Germline lookup yields CDR1 LGHNA and CDR2 YNFKEQ. The J segment lost 4 bases and the V segment lost 4 bases, leaving 4 bases of the junction unmatched. In DNA form, the CDR3 reads TGTGCCAGCAGCCCTGGACTAGAATACAATGAGCAGTTCTTC. Amino acid sequence: CASSPGLEYNEQFF.

The chain carries TRBV10-3 and TRBJ1-4; D possibly corresponds to TRBD1 (6 bases). The germline V gene has CDR1 ENHRY and CDR2 SYGVKD. Deletions cut 2 bases from V and 5 bases from J, with 12 bases between. The length of the CDR3 is 15 residues. The CDR3: CAISERTEENEKLFF. As DNA, the CDR3 is TGTGCCATCAGTGAGCGGACAGAAGAAAATGAAAAACTGTTTTTT.

This rearrangement joins TRBV30 to TRBJ2-3; D is possibly TRBD1 (7 bases). This CDR3 has 15 residues. The germline gives CDR1 GTSNPN, CDR2 SVGIG (reference sequence). V lost 0 bases, J lost 5 bases, and 15 bases lay in between. CDR3 bases: TGTGCCTGGAGTGTAGGGTCCCAGGGGGGAGATACGCAGTATTTT. Amino acids: CAWSVGSQGGDTQYF.

V gene TRBV10-2 combines with J gene TRBJ2-1; D gene ambiguous. Germline V gives CDR1 WSHSY, CDR2 SAAADI. V was trimmed by 8 bases and J by 3 bases, leaving 14 bases between them. The CDR3 sequence is 14 residues long. CDR3 sequence reads: CASRVQSHYNEQFF. CDR3 coding DNA: TGCGCCAGCCGGGTTCAGTCCCACTACAATGAGCAGTTCTTC.

The chain recombines TRBV6-5 with TRBJ1-2, with D possibly being TRBD1 (6 bases). The V and J ends lost 6 bases and 8 bases respectively, with 16 bases between them. Germline CDR1 reads MNHEY; CDR2 reads SVGAGI. The CDR3 extends over 13 amino acids. CDR3 in DNA: TGTGCCAGCAGAAACAGGGCGCATAAGGGCTACACCTTC. Protein sequence: CASRNRAHKGYTF.

In its sample, this clone was seen a few times. The rearrangement joins TRBV7-3 to TRBJ2-1; 11 nucleotides match TRBD2. After removal of 5 bases from V and 2 bases from J, the junction contained 8 bases not matched to a gene. In germline, CDR1 is SGHTA, CDR2 FQGTGA. The CDR3 has 17 amino acids. The CDR3 nucleotides are TGTGCCAGCAGCCTATCGGCGACTAGCGGGGCCTACAATGAGCAGTTCTTC. Translated, it gives CASSLSATSGAYNEQFF. The full variable domain, rest sourced from reference TRBV7-3 and TRBJ2-1, is GAGVSQTPSNKVTEKGKYVELRCDPISGHTALYWYRQSLGQGPEFLIYFQGTGAADDSGLPNDRFFAVRPEGSVSTLKIQRTERGDSAVYLCASSLSATSGAYNEQFFGPGTRLTVL.

The chain employs TRBV7-6 and TRBJ2-3; D unresolved. Trimming shortened V by 2 bases and J by 0 bases, and 9 bases separated the two germline ends. Germline V gene sequence: CDR1 SGHVS, CDR2 FNYEAQ. This CDR3 contains 15 residues. The chain's CDR3 is CASSLLGSSTDTQYF. CDR3 nucleotide sequence: TGTGCCAGCAGCTTATTGGGCAGCAGCACAGATACGCAGTATTTT.

The CDR3 sequence: CASSQEAQRTGYTF. CDR3 nucleotide sequence: TGTGCCAGCAGCCAAGAGGCCCAGCGAACGGGCTACACCTTC. The rearrangement uses TRBV3-1 (or the pseudogene TRBV3-2) and TRBJ1-2; the D is unclear. Germline V gives CDR1 LGHDT, CDR2 YNNKEL (reference sequence). V was trimmed by 0 bases and J by 8 bases, leaving 13 bases between them. This CDR3 is built from 14 residues.